These 29 T cell receptor beta chains were all obtained from the same sample, sequenced in a study of cytomegalovirus exposure and HLA in healthy donors. 13 Jbeta primers and 60 Vbeta primers were used for the PCR. Libraries were prepared by immunoSEQ multiplex PCR; TCRdb keeps only in-frame clonotypes and omits some of them. The sample includes roughly 130,000 clones, over 80% of them seen just once. Sequenced: PBMCs. These receptors were obtained from a young man in good health and CMV-seronegative.

The rearrangement links TRBV2 to TRBJ2-7, with a weak D call TRBD1 (8 bases). Germline V CDR1 and CDR2: SNHLY, FYNNEI. V was clipped by 2 bases and J by 6 bases, with 14 bases between them. CDR3 length: 14 residues. The CDR3 loop reads CASSEIGGTGEQYF. CDR3 sequence (DNA): TGTGCCAGCAGTGAAATCGGGGGGACAGGCGAGCAGTACTTC.

Concerning this clone: A read error may produce the germline difference seen at one junction end. This rearrangement joins TRBV5-1 to TRBJ2-4, with TRBD1 as a possible D gene (8 bases). CDR3 length: 14 residues. CDR1 and CDR2 from the germline V gene are SGHRS and YFSETQ. Written as DNA, the CDR3 is TGCGCCAGCAGCGAACAGGGGGAGGGAAACAGTCAGTACTTC. Translated, it gives CASSEQGEGNSQYF.

The V gene is TRBV6-1, the J gene TRBJ1-5; 7 bases map to TRBD1. Germline CDR1 is MNHNS and CDR2 is SASEGT. There are 16 residues in the CDR3. V shed 1 base, J shed 2 bases, and the junction held 5 bases outside the gene matches. CDR3 DNA sequence: TGTGCCAGCAGTGAAGATAAGGGACAGCGCAATCAGCCCCAGCATTTT. Translating it yields CASSEDKGQRNQPQHF.

The rearrangement joins TRBV19 to TRBJ1-2; TRBD1 agrees at 8 bases. CDR1 is LNHDA and CDR2 is SQIVND in the germline V gene (reference sequence). The junction had 12 bases not matched to a gene; V was cut back by 7 bases and J by 8 bases. The CDR3 is made up of 14 amino acids. This chain's CDR3 is CASNLTGQDGGYTF. In nucleotides, the CDR3 is TGTGCCAGTAACCTAACGGGACAGGACGGGGGCTACACCTTC.

The rearrangement links TRBV5-4 to TRBJ2-5, with a tentative D call TRBD2 (5 bases). Germline lookup yields CDR1 SGHNT and CDR2 YYREEE (reference sequence). The CDR3 runs 13 residues. Trimming took 0 bases from V and 3 from J, leaving 6 bases between them. The CDR3 DNA sequence: TGTGCCAGCAGCTTGGACGGGGAAGAGACCCAGTACTTC. It encodes CASSLDGEETQYF.

This sequence joins TRBV19 and TRBJ2-7; D might be TRBD2 (5 bases). The germline CDR1 and CDR2 sequences are LNHDA and SQIVND (reference sequence). The CDR3 extends over 15 amino acids. Trimming cost V 3 bases and J 0 bases, with 12 bases left between them. The CDR3 region has the DNA TGTGCCAGTAGTATCATTATGGGGAGCTCCTACGAGCAGTACTTC. It specifies CASSIIMGSSYEQYF.

Here the CDR3 DNA reads TGTGCCGTAACCGGGACAGGGGGTTCGTACGAGCAGTACTTC. This translates into CAVTGTGGSYEQYF. This rearrangement joins TRBV28 to TRBJ2-7, with 11 bases fitting TRBD1. V gave up 11 bases and J gave up 4 bases; unmatched junction bases: 10. The germline V gene encodes CDR1 MDHEN and CDR2 SYDVKM. The CDR3 is made up of 14 amino acids. The full variable domain, its missing parts supplied by reference TRBV28 and TRBJ2-7, is DVKVTQSSRYLVKRTGEKVFLECVQDMDHENMFWYRQDPGLGLRLIYFSYDVKMKEKGDIPEGYSVSREKKERFSLILESASTNQTSMYLCAVTGTGGSYEQYFGPGTRLTVT.

The V call is TRBV2, the J call TRBJ2-7, with D hard to call. V was cut by 5 bases and J by 3 bases, with 8 bases left in between. Germline CDR1 and CDR2: SNHLY and FYNNEI. The CDR3 has 12 amino acids. CDR3: CASSQGGYEQYF. CDR3 coding DNA: TGTGCCAGCAGTCAAGGCGGCTACGAGCAGTACTTC.

The rearrangement uses TRBV7-9 and TRBJ2-1, with 15 nucleotides matching TRBD2. CDR3 length: 15 amino acids. J was trimmed by 6 bases and V by 5 bases; bases with no gene match: 2. Germline values: CDR1 SEHNR, CDR2 FQNEAQ (reference sequence). In DNA, the CDR3 is TGTGCCAGCAGCCGGGGACTAGCGGGGGGCAATGAGCAGTTCTTC. Its translation is CASSRGLAGGNEQFF.

V and J are TRBV9 and TRBJ2-3, with TRBD2 identical over 13 bases. The CDR3 spans 17 residues. CDR1 SGDLS and CDR2 YYNGEE come from the germline V gene. The V and J ends lost 4 bases and 7 bases, in that order; junction bases with no gene match: 12. This chain's CDR3 is CASSSRPGLAGSNTQYF. The CDR3 bases are TGTGCCAGCAGCTCCCGACCGGGACTAGCGGGGAGTAATACGCAGTATTTT.

This sequence joins TRBV6-1 and TRBJ1-2; tentatively, D is TRBD1 (5 bases). V shed 6 bases and J shed 3 bases, with 17 bases lying between them. The CDR3 loop spans 15 amino acids. The germline V gene has CDR1 MNHNS and CDR2 SASEGT. The CDR3 bases are TGTGCCAGCAGGGATCCTAGGGGCTTTGACTATGGCTACACCTTC. Its protein is CASRDPRGFDYGYTF.

The chain employs TRBV29-1 and TRBJ2-7; 7 bases fit TRBD1. The CDR3 length is 17 residues. The ends lost 2 bases at V and 7 bases at J; junction bases unmatched: 20. Germline V gene lookup returns CDR1 SQVTM and CDR2 ANQGSEA. The CDR3 loop reads CSVESPVFGQEEEEQYF. The CDR3 DNA reads TGCAGCGTTGAAAGTCCAGTCTTCGGACAGGAGGAGGAGGAGCAGTACTTC.

The rearrangement joins TRBV28 to TRBJ1-1; no definite D call. Germline V gene data show CDR1 as MDHEN and CDR2 as SYDVKM. The CDR3 length is 12 residues. V lost 6 bases and J lost 1, with 6 bases in between. CDR3 DNA: TGTGCCAGCAGCCTCGGGAACACTGAAGCTTTCTTT. Amino acids: CASSLGNTEAFF.

This clone came up once. The chain combines TRBV7-9 with TRBJ2-5; 11 nucleotides line up with TRBD1. The germline CDR1 and CDR2 sequences are SEHNR and FQNEAQ (reference sequence). CDR3 length: 18 residues. The V and J ends lost 2 bases and 4 bases, in that order; junction bases with no gene match: 12. CDR3: CASSLILGQGAQGETQYF. Here the CDR3 DNA reads TGTGCCAGCAGCTTAATACTAGGACAGGGGGCGCAGGGAGAGACCCAGTACTTC.

This chain links TRBV4-3 with TRBJ1-4, with D tentatively TRBD1 (6 bases). The germline V gene has CDR1 LGHNA and CDR2 YSLEER. There are 17 residues in the CDR3. V lost 0 bases, J lost 7 bases, and 18 bases lay in between. As DNA, the CDR3 is TGCGCCAGCAGCCAAGAAGCCCCCCGGGGGGGCGGTGAAAAACTGTTTTTT. Translation: CASSQEAPRGGGEKLFF.

This chain joins TRBV5-4 and TRBJ2-1, with 9 bases aligning to TRBD1. V was pared by 2 bases and J by 1 base, with 1 base of the junction left unmatched. The CDR3 is 15 amino acids. In germline, CDR1 is SGHNT, CDR2 YYREEE (reference sequence). The CDR3 nucleotides read TGTGCCAGCAGCTTAGGGACAGGGTCCTACAATGAGCAGTTCTTC. Its protein product is CASSLGTGSYNEQFF.

The chain uses TRBV19 and TRBJ1-2; no definite D call. Trimming removed 1 base from V and 0 bases from J, with 12 bases in between. The CDR3 has 16 amino acids. In germline, CDR1 is LNHDA, CDR2 SQIVND (reference sequence). The CDR3 region has the DNA TGTGCCAGTAGTATAGTGAGACAACTCCCTAACTATGGCTACACCTTC. Translating it yields CASSIVRQLPNYGYTF. Based on the CDR3 plus reference TRBV19 and TRBJ1-2, the full variable domain is DGGITQSPKYLFRKEGQNVTLSCEQNLNHDAMYWYRQDPGQGLRLIYYSQIVNDFQKGDIAEGYSVSREKKESFPLTVTSAQKNPTAFYLCASSIVRQLPNYGYTFGSGTRLTVV.

The V call is TRBV19, the J call TRBJ2-5; 9 bases agree with TRBD2. Germline V lookup: CDR1 LNHDA, CDR2 SQIVND (reference sequence). Trimming cost V 4 bases and J 3 bases; bases outside gene matches: 12. The CDR3 consists of 17 residues. The CDR3 nucleotides are TGTGCCAGTAGTAAAATATCCGGGACTAGCAGGAAAGAGACCCAGTACTTC. This translates into CASSKISGTSRKETQYF.

The chain joins TRBV7-7 to TRBJ2-3; TRBD2 matches 9 bases. V was pared by 2 bases and J by 5 bases, with 5 bases of the junction left unmatched. CDR1 is SSHAT, CDR2 FNYEAQ, per germline (reference sequence). The CDR3 is made up of 15 amino acids. The CDR3 region has the DNA TGTGCCAGCAGCTTAAACGCGGGGGGGCAAGATACGCAGTATTTT. Translating it yields CASSLNAGGQDTQYF.

This chain joins TRBV5-1 and TRBJ1-2, with TRBD1 identical over 8 bases. The CDR3 contains 15 residues. Germline trimming cut 0 bases from V and 8 bases from J; bases unmatched to any gene: 9. CDR1 SGHRS and CDR2 YFSETQ come from the germline V gene. Here the CDR3 DNA reads TGCGCCAGCAGCTTGGAGCAGGGGGCTAGGGGAGGCTACACCTTC. Its protein is CASSLEQGARGGYTF.

The chain has TRBV7-8 and TRBJ2-3; 10 nucleotides agree with TRBD1. This CDR3 spans 18 amino acids. J lost 0 bases, V lost 2 bases, and 8 bases had no gene match. Germline CDR1 SGHVS, CDR2 FQNEAQ. The CDR3 sequence is CASSLHLGTGDSTDTQYF. CDR3 in DNA: TGTGCCAGCAGCTTACATCTAGGGACAGGGGACAGCACAGATACGCAGTATTTT. Filled out from reference TRBV7-8 and TRBJ2-3, the complete variable domain reads GAGVSQSPRYKVAKRGQDVALRCDPISGHVSLFWYQQALGQGPEFLTYFQNEAQLDKSGLPSDRFFAERPEGSVSTLKIQRTQQEDSAVYLCASSLHLGTGDSTDTQYFGPGTRLTVL.

V is TRBV5-3 and J is TRBJ1-1; D is perhaps TRBD1 (6 bases). TRBV5-3 is annotated as an ORF whose role is uncertain. This CDR3 is 15 amino acids long. V was trimmed by 0 bases and J by 3 bases, leaving 12 bases between them. In DNA form, the CDR3 reads TGTGCCAGAAGCTTGGGAGGGGGGGTCGACACTGAAGCTTTCTTT. This sequence encodes CARSLGGGVDTEAFF.

V is TRBV7-8 and J is TRBJ2-3, with TRBD2 identical over 12 bases. The V and J ends lost 5 bases and 8 bases, in that order; junction bases with no gene match: 5. In germline, CDR1 is SGHVS, CDR2 FQNEAQ. This CDR3 has 14 amino acids. The CDR3 is CASSRTSGAATQYF. The CDR3 coding sequence is TGTGCCAGCAGCCGGACTAGCGGGGCCGCTACGCAGTATTTT.

This chain uses TRBV7-6 with TRBJ1-4; D may be TRBD1 (5 bases). Germline V gene lookup returns CDR1 SGHVS and CDR2 FNYEAQ. CDR3 length: 15 residues. Trimming took 1 base from V and 8 from J, leaving 14 bases between them. The CDR3: CASSLGSGGREKLFF. The CDR3 DNA reads TGTGCCAGCAGCTTAGGGTCCGGGGGACGAGAAAAACTGTTTTTT.

The chain couples TRBV2 to TRBJ1-1; D may be TRBD1 (5 bases). CDR1 is SNHLY and CDR2 is FYNNEI in the germline V gene. The V end was cut by 4 bases, the J end by 6 bases, with 9 bases between. CDR3 size: 12 residues. Written as DNA, the CDR3 is TGTGCCAGCAGTGGGGGCGGCGCTGAAGCTTTCTTT. Translation: CASSGGGAEAFF.

The CDR3 DNA follows: TGTGCCAGCAGCAAGGACAGGGTACATCAGCCCCAGCATTTT. It translates to CASSKDRVHQPQHF. The chain recombines TRBV11-2 with TRBJ1-5; 8 positions agree with TRBD1. CDR3 size: 14 residues. With 5 bases clipped from V and 5 bases from J, the junction kept 5 bases outside the gene matches. From germline, CDR1 is SGHAT and CDR2 FQNNGV.

The rearrangement uses TRBV27 and TRBJ1-2; D remains ambiguous. CDR1 is MNHEY and CDR2 is SMNVEV in the germline V gene (reference sequence). The CDR3 is made up of 12 amino acids. Trimming pared 6 bases from V and 8 bases from J, leaving 13 bases between. CDR3 region: CASSYRSNGYTF. As DNA, the CDR3 is TGTGCCAGCAGCTATCGTTCGAACGGCTACACCTTC.

CDR3 in amino acids: CASSQDYGQGIFEQYF. The CDR3 DNA sequence: TGCGCCAGCAGCCAAGATTACGGACAGGGTATATTCGAGCAGTACTTC. This rearrangement joins TRBV4-3 to TRBJ2-7; 8 bases map to TRBD1. Germline CDR1 reads LGHNA; CDR2 reads YSLEER. The CDR3 has 16 amino acids. V lost 0 bases, J lost 6 bases, and 10 bases stayed unmatched.

The chain employs TRBV19 and TRBJ2-5; TRBD1 might be the D (6 bases). Trimming shortened V by 1 base and J by 11 bases, and 17 bases separated the two germline ends. The CDR3 length is 14 residues. Germline loops: CDR1 LNHDA, CDR2 SQIVND (reference sequence). DNA for the CDR3: TGTGCCAGTAGTATAGCCAGCAGGGGAGAAGAGCAGTACTTC. This sequence encodes CASSIASRGEEQYF.